This T cell receptor (beta chain) was sequenced for a study of T cell responses to AZD1222 COVID-19 vaccine. V was cut by 5 bases and J by 0 bases, with 12 bases left in between. The germline V gene encodes CDR1 MDHEN and CDR2 SYDVKM. The CDR3 sequence is 15 residues long. Sequencing used immunoSEQ multiplex PCR; TCRdb keeps in-frame clones, though not all of them. In the table there are about 85,000 clones, approximately 86% of which are singletons. V is TRBV28 and J is TRBJ2-3, with a possible D match to TRBD1 (5 bases). The clonotype comes from an adult in good health. The sample was peripheral blood, taken on day 0 of AZD1222 vaccination. The CDR3 nucleotides read TGTGCCAGCAGTCCCGGACACCTAAGCACAGATACGCAGTATTTT. Protein sequence: CASSPGHLSTDTQYF.